This T cell receptor beta chain came from a study of vaccination effects on CD4 cells after COVID-19. Overall study context: A few million PBMC were seeded per well and grown in the presence of around 10 IU/ml IL-2 and around 10 ug/ml peptides.

Note on this clone: Its antigen is not identified.

Study findings and constraints: Researchers report that only 1 of 255 vaccine-induced clones in healthy vaccinees cross-reacted with common cold coronaviruses.

Once cultured for 10 days, the cells underwent separation to obtain CD4+ T cells. None of these healthy vaccinees had been infected with SARS-CoV-2 before vaccination. Half-medium exchanges with IL-2 medium took place on days 3 and 7. Profiling relied on immunoSEQ multiplex PCR, and the TCRdb table lists in-frame clones only, not all of them. Of around 40,000 clones in the sample, around 63% were seen once. The sequences come from CD4+ T cells from PBMCs cultured without peptide, collected before COVID-19 vaccination. This TCR was recovered from a human donor who received a COVID-19 vaccine.

CDR3 residues: CASSIFARLNTGELFF. The CDR3 region has the DNA TGTGCCAGTAGTATATTCGCTAGATTGAACACCGGGGAGCTGTTTTTT. The chain combines TRBV19 with TRBJ2-2; no clear D. Germline V gene lookup returns CDR1 LNHDA and CDR2 SQIVND (reference sequence). CDR3 size: 16 residues. The V end was cut by 2 bases, the J end by 1 base, with 11 bases between.